This TCR beta chain was profiled in a study of T cell clonotyping in hematopoietic cell transplantation. With 2 bases clipped from V and 2 bases from J, the junction kept 6 bases outside the gene matches. The CDR3 spans 17 residues. Germline V gives CDR1 SGDLS, CDR2 YYNGEE. TCRdb keeps only in-frame clones here, not all; method: immunoSEQ multiplex PCR. The table lists 9,400 or so clones, roughly nine tenths of them singletons, with 37% in the top ten. V gene TRBV9 combines with J gene TRBJ2-3, with 12 bases matching TRBD2. The sequence came from a human patient who had an allogeneic stem cell transplant, so the T cells may come from the graft donor. The donor label of this sample is uncertain. Some clones in this sample may be carry-over from other donors' samples. The sample in question was PBMCs, obtained 180 days after allogeneic stem cell transplant. The CDR3 nucleotides read TGTGCCAGCAGCGTGAGGACTAGCGGGGCGTTCACAGATACGCAGTATTTT. Protein sequence: CASSVRTSGAFTDTQYF.